This T cell receptor beta chain comes out of a study of blood T cell repertoires in COVID-19 (dated by TCRdb to 2019 to 2021). Notes on the research overall: Collaborator samples came from the United States, Italy and Spain and covered acute and convalescent phases of COVID-19. The samples were drawn from two sources: the first 160 participants of the ongoing ImmuneRACE study, and some 1,300 subjects contributed by 6 global collaborators. The repertoires were made available in a free public database intended to serve as a resource for research on the immune response to SARS-CoV-2. The sample metadata nearly always contained a de-identified subject ID, COVID-19 status, age in years and sex. The prospective study material was composed of cDNA or gDNA derived from T cells, B-cell-depleted T cells, or PBMCs. Where HLA class I and class II types were available, the types were taken from metadata supplied by the sample provider, not from assay-based typing. Subjects who had been exposed to COVID-19, were actively infected with it, or had recovered from it provided the deeply sampled blood TCRbeta repertoires that made up the dataset.

The collaborating institutions used their own protocols to collect whole blood in K2EDTA tubes. For TCRbeta analysis, collaborators shipped samples as frozen whole blood, isolated PBMCs, or DNA extracted from either of those sample types. What the authors observed across the whole study: Clinical and demographic metadata were provided uncurated, with the amount varying by source and participant.

TCRbeta CDR3 regions were amplified from genomic DNA by means of the immunoSEQ Assay, a bias-controlled multiplex PCR. Processing in the source paper ran as follows. Nucleated cell counts per sample were estimated from amplification of reference gene primers within the assay. To quantify the absolute abundance of each unique TCRbeta CDR3 rearrangement, sequence reads were collapsed and filtered. For each sample, productive Simpson clonality was calculated as the square root of Simpson's diversity index over productive rearrangements. What TCRdb holds here is the immuneACCESS table cut down to in-frame rearrangements. Part of the clones is not present; checked against another copy, under half of the missing clones reflect an unresolved V gene, and the others are unexplained. Clone size and V and J calls were adopted from that table, with D and trimming inferred from the DNA. Across this sample there are tens of thousands of clones, with more than 65% seen only once. The ten most abundant clones make up 8.5% to 9% of the sample.

The CDR3 starts with the cysteine, ends with the phenylalanine, and has 14 residues. The CDR3 DNA has 42 bases and is translated from base 1. Germline trimming: 4 bases from V, 3 bases from J; junction bases outside gene matches: 5. Per the germline V gene (reference sequence), SGHNT is the CDR1 and YYREEE is the CDR2. A remark on this clone: Its antigen remains unidentified. Base qualities are not at hand, and no much larger clone is one base apart.

The source is a woman between 65 and 79 years old with acute or convalescent COVID-19. The chain was built from TRBV5-4 and TRBJ1-2; 8 middle bases align to TRBD1. Material for sequencing was peripheral blood. The nucleotide sequence reads as follows: TGTGCCAGCAGCCCGGACAGGGCGGACTATGGCTACACCTTC. Its protein product is CASSPDRADYGYTF.